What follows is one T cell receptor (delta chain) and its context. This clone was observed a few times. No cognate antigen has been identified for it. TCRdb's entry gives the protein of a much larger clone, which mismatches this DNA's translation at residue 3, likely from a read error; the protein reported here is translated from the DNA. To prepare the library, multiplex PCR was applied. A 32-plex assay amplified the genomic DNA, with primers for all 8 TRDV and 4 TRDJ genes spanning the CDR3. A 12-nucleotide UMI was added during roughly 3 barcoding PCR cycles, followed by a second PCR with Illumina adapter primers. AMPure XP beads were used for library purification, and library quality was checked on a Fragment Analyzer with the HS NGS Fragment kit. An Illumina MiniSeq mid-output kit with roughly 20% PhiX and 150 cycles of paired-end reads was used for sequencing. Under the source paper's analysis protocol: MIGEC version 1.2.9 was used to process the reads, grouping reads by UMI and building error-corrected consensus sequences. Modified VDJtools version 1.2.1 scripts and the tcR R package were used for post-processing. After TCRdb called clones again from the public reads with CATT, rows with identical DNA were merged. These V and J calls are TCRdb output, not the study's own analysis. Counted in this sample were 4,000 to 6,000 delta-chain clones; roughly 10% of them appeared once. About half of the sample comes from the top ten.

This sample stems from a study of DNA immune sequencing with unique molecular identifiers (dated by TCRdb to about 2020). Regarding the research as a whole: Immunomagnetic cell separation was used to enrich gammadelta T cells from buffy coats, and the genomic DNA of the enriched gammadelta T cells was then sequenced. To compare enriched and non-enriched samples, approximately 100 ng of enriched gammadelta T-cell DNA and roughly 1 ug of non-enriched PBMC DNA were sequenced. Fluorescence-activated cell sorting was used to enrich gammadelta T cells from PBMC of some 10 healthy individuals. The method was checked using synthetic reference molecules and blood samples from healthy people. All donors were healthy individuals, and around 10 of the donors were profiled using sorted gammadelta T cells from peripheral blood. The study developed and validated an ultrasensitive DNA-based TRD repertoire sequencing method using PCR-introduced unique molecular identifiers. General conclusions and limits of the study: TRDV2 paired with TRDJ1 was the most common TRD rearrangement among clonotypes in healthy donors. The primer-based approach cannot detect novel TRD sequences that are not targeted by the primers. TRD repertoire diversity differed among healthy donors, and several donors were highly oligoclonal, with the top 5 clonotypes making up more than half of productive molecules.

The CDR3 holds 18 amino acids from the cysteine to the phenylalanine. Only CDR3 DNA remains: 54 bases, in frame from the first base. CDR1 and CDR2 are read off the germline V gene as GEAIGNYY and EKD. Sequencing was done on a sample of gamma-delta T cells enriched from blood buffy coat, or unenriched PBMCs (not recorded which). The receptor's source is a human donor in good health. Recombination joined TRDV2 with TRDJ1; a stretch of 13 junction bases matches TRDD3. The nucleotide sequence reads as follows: TGTGCCTTTGACACTCTAAGTACTGGGGGATACGGCGCCGATAAACTCATCTTT. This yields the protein CAFDTLSTGGYGADKLIF.